A selection of T cell receptor beta chains follows, all from one sample in a study of blood T cells in healthy people across ages. TCRdb independently ran MiXCR on the 5' RACE reads; one entry per CDR3 protein. The repertoire consists of 1.5 million to 2 million distinct CDR3 sequences, with about 30% occurring once and the leading ten covering about 7.7%. Sequencing was done on a sample of blood. The receptors were sampled from a woman in her 30s in good health. Each CDR3 is given with its conserved first and last residue. A D gene is named only where the DNA matches it firmly. Not all rows give a size; the values are once, few, many and, for expanded clones, a class.

v_gene,len,d_gene,j_gene,abundance,CDR3nt,CDR3aa
TRBV14,17,TRBD2,TRBJ2-1,.,TGTGCCAGCAGCCAAGATTACCTAGCGGGTATGAACAATGAGCAGTTCTTC,CASSQDYLAGMNNEQFF
TRBV4-1,18,.,TRBJ2-4,.,TGCGCCAGCAGCCAAGGATCGTCCTTTTTAGTCGAGGGGAACATTCAGTACTTC,CASSQGSSFLVEGNIQYF
TRBV6-5,12,.,TRBJ1-2,few,TGTGCCAGCAGGGACTACAGCTATGGCTACACCTTC,CASRDYSYGYTF
TRBV9,16,.,TRBJ2-3,few,TGTGCCAGCAGCGTAGTAGCAGTTCTAGGATCAGATACGCAGTATTTT,CASSVVAVLGSDTQYF
TRBV6-5,13,.,TRBJ2-7,many,TGTGCCACAACCCGGGACTCAACCTACGAGCAGTACTTC,CATTRDSTYEQYF
TRBV7-3,17,TRBD2,TRBJ2-5,few,TGTGCCAGCAGCTGGGGGACTAGCGGGGGGGCCTGGGAGACCCAGTACTTC,CASSWGTSGGAWETQYF
TRBV2,14,.,TRBJ2-1,.,TGTGCCAGCAGTGTAGGCTACCTCGGGGATGAGCAGTTCTTC,CASSVGYLGDEQFF
TRBV20-1,16,.,TRBJ1-2,.,TGCAGTGCTAGAGGTCAGTCGTCGGGATTTACTTATGGCTACACCTTC,CSARGQSSGFTYGYTF
TRBV9,15,.,TRBJ1-1,.,TGTGCCAGCAGCAAGGGGGGGCGCGGGGGCACTGAAGCTTTCTTT,CASSKGGRGGTEAFF
TRBV12-5,14,.,TRBJ2-1,.,TGTGCTAGTGGTCCCGGACCCCCTCGTGATGAGCAGTTCTTC,CASGPGPPRDEQFF
TRBV7-9,15,TRBD1,TRBJ1-5,.,TGCGCCAGCAGCCTGGGGACAGCCGACAATCAGCCCCAGCATTTT,CASSLGTADNQPQHF
TRBV6-5,17,TRBD2,TRBJ2-3,few,TGTGCCAGCAGTTACTCGAGGCTAGCGGGGATCACAGATACGCAGTATTTT,CASSYSRLAGITDTQYF
TRBV20-1,13,.,TRBJ1-2,.,TGCAGTGCTAGGCTGGAAGAAACCTATGGCCACACCTTC,CSARLEETYGHTF
TRBV6-1,13,.,TRBJ1-2,many,TGTGCCAGCAGTGGAGGTTACGGCTATGGCTACACCTTC,CASSGGYGYGYTF
TRBV20-1,13,.,TRBJ1-1,.,TGCAGTGCTAGAGGTCCATCAGGGATTGAAGCTTTCTTT,CSARGPSGIEAFF
TRBV7-2,15,.,TRBJ2-2,.,TGTGCCAGCAGCTTAGACAGGCATAGGGCCGGGGAGCTGTTTTTT,CASSLDRHRAGELFF
TRBV4-3,14,.,TRBJ2-3,.,TGCGCCAGCAGCCAAGATCAGCCCCCAGATACGCAGTATTTT,CASSQDQPPDTQYF
TRBV6-2/TRBV6-3,18,TRBD2,TRBJ2-7,few,TGTGCCAGCAGTTCCGATTACGCTAGCGGGAGTGGAGTCGACGAGCAGTACTTC,CASSSDYASGSGVDEQYF
TRBV2,15,TRBD2,TRBJ2-5,.,TGTGCCAGCAGTGGAGGAGGACTAGCGACTGAGACCCAGTACTTC,CASSGGGLATETQYF
TRBV5-1,14,.,TRBJ2-5,many,TGCGCCAGCAGCTTGGTGGCGAGTCAAGAGACCCAGTACTTC,CASSLVASQETQYF
TRBV6-2/TRBV6-3,14,.,TRBJ1-5,.,TGTGCCAGCAGCCGCGGGGACGCCGGCCAGCCCCAGCATTTT,CASSRGDAGQPQHF
TRBV10-1,15,.,TRBJ1-1,.,TGCGCCAGCAGTGAAGGGTACAGTGAGAACACTGAAGCTTTCTTT,CASSEGYSENTEAFF
TRBV24-1,13,TRBD1,TRBJ2-1,.,TGTGCCACCAGTGGGAGACAGGGCAATGAGCAGTTCTTC,CATSGRQGNEQFF
TRBV2,21,.,TRBJ2-1,.,TGTGCCAGCAGTGAAGCGAAGCCGGGGACATTCGCCCCCTTATTCTCTGATGAGCAGTTCTTC,CASSEAKPGTFAPLFSDEQFF
TRBV12-3/TRBV12-4,13,.,TRBJ1-2,few,TGTGCCAGCAGCTTTGCCCGGGGTGGGGCTGACACCTTC,CASSFARGGADTF
TRBV28,15,TRBD1,TRBJ2-5,.,TGTGCCAGCAGCGGACAGGGGCTCGGGCAAGAGACCCAGTACTTC,CASSGQGLGQETQYF
TRBV7-2,13,.,TRBJ2-5,few,TGTGCCAGCAGCCGTATTTCGGCGGGGACCCAGTACTTC,CASSRISAGTQYF
TRBV5-1,18,.,TRBJ1-6,.,TGCGCCAGCAGCCACGGATGGGACAAAAGCTCCTATAATTCACCCCTCCACTTT,CASSHGWDKSSYNSPLHF
TRBV5-6,15,.,TRBJ2-3,few,TGTGCCAGCAGCCAAAGCGGACGGGGAGCAGATACGCAGTATTTT,CASSQSGRGADTQYF
TRBV4-1,17,.,TRBJ2-2,.,TGCGCCAGCAGCCAAGATTTGCGGAGGGCGAACACCGGGGAGCTGTTTTTT,CASSQDLRRANTGELFF
TRBV28,13,TRBD1,TRBJ1-4,.,TGTGCCAGCAGAACAGGGGGCTGGGAAAAACTGGTTTTT,CASRTGGWEKLVF
TRBV10-3,13,.,TRBJ2-1,few,TGTGCCACCCAGGACAGTTCCTACAATGAGCAGTTCTTC,CATQDSSYNEQFF
TRBV30,13,.,TRBJ2-4,few,TGTGCCTGGAGTGTATCATCAGAGTGGGAGCAGTACTTC,CAWSVSSEWEQYF
TRBV5-1,15,TRBD1,TRBJ1-1,.,TGCGCCAGCAGCTTGGACAGGGGAACGGACACTGAAGCTTTCTTT,CASSLDRGTDTEAFF
TRBV21-1,15,.,TRBJ2-5,.,TGTGCCAGCAGCAAAGTGGTTGACTCACGAGAGACCCAGTACTTC,CASSKVVDSRETQYF
TRBV2,13,.,TRBJ2-7,many,TGTGCCAGTCCGCAGGGGCCGACCTACGAGCAGTACTTC,CASPQGPTYEQYF
TRBV7-2,16,.,TRBJ2-3,.,TGTGCCAGCAGCTTATTTGGGGTGTCGGGCAACCCTGCGCAGTATTTT,CASSLFGVSGNPAQYF
TRBV3-1,17,TRBD2,TRBJ2-5,few,TGTGCCAGCAGCCAAGTGGGAGCGGGAGGGCCCGCGGAGACCCAGTACTTC,CASSQVGAGGPAETQYF
TRBV7-2,13,.,TRBJ2-7,many,TGTGCCAGCAGCTTAGGGGCATGGGGCGAGCAGTACTTC,CASSLGAWGEQYF
TRBV7-9,14,.,TRBJ1-2,few,TGTGCCAGCAGCACTCGGGACAATAACTATGGCTACACCTTC,CASSTRDNNYGYTF
TRBV19,15,.,TRBJ2-7,.,TGTGCCAGTAGTCGCCTTGTACGGGGGACCTACGAGCAGTACTTC,CASSRLVRGTYEQYF